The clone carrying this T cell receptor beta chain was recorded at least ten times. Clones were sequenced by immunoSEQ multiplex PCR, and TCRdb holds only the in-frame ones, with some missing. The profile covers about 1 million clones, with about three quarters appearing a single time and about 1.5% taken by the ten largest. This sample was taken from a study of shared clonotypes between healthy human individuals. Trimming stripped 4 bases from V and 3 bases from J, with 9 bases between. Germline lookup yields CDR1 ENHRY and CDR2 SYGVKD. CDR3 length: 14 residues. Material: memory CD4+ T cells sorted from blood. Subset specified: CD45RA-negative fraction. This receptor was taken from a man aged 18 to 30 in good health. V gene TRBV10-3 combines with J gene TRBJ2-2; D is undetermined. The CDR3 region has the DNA TGTGCCATCAGTGTGGACGGTTACACCGGGGAGCTGTTTTTT. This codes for CAISVDGYTGELFF.